The 11 T cell receptor beta chains presented below share a single source sample, sequenced in a study of T cells in Graves' hyperthyroidism and ophthalmopathy. What was amplified from RNA transcripts were TCR beta CDR3 regions. HTBI primers were employed in a first-round RT-PCR of the TCR CDR3. TCRdb re-derived calls from the multiplex PCR reads in MiXCR, one entry per CDR3 protein. Of about 500,000 distinct CDR3 sequences listed, around 17% are singletons. Sequences were obtained from blood. Receptors were obtained from a woman between 18 and 30 years old with Graves' hyperthyroidism.

This clonotype was detected a few times. The chain is built from TRBV3-1 and TRBJ2-6; tentatively, D is TRBD1 (5 bases). The V end was cut by 6 bases, the J end by 2 bases, with 11 bases between. In germline, CDR1 is LGHDT, CDR2 YNNKEL (reference sequence). The CDR3 totals 15 residues. For the CDR3, the DNA is TGTGCCAGCAGTAACAGGCTCCCTGGGGCCAACGTCCTGACTTTC. Translated, it gives CASSNRLPGANVLTF.

The chain has TRBV6-1 and TRBJ2-5, with D tentatively TRBD2 (6 bases). In germline, CDR1 is MNHNS, CDR2 SASEGT. V lost 5 bases to trimming and J lost 12 bases, with 19 bases between them. The CDR3 covers 13 residues. CDR3 nucleotide sequence: TGTGCCAGCAGTCCTTCACGGGACTTCTTGAAGTACTTC. This encodes CASSPSRDFLKYF.

This clonotype was observed many times. This sequence joins TRBV7-2 and TRBJ1-2; a possible D gene is TRBD1 (5 bases). This CDR3 spans 14 amino acids. Deletions cut 0 bases from V and 4 bases from J, with 9 bases between. Germline CDR1 and CDR2: SGHTA and FQGNSA. The CDR3 bases are TGTGCCAGCAGCTTAGCCACAGGCGGCTATGGCTACACCTTC. As protein: CASSLATGGYGYTF.

In the case of this clonotype: One junction end does not reproduce the germline sequence, and a read error may be involved. This chain joins TRBV11-3 and TRBJ2-1; the match to TRBD1 covers 11 bases. Germline assignment: CDR1 SGHNT and CDR2 YENEEA. The CDR3 runs 17 residues. Here the CDR3 DNA reads TGTGGCAGCAGCTTACTCTTTTCGGGACAGGGGGACAATGAGCAGTTCTTC. Translation gives CGSSLLFSGQGDNEQFF.

This clonotype was counted between two and nine times. The rearrangement links TRBV19 to TRBJ2-3; TRBD2 is a possible D gene (7 bases). V was shortened by 10 bases and J by 3 bases, with 17 bases between the two germline ends. From germline, CDR1 is LNHDA and CDR2 SQIVND (reference sequence). There are 14 residues in the CDR3. The CDR3, as DNA: TGTGCCACCAGTACAGGGCGGGGGACAGATACGCAGTATTTT. Protein: CATSTGRGTDTQYF.

This clonotype turned up a few times. The V and J genes are TRBV20-1 and TRBJ1-1; 7 nucleotides match TRBD1. This CDR3 comprises 13 residues. Losses at the gene ends were 4 bases for V and 2 bases for J; bases not matched to a gene: 4. Germline V gene data show CDR1 as DFQATT and CDR2 as SNEGSKA (reference sequence). Here the CDR3 DNA reads TGCAGTGCTACTCAGGGGGTTAACACTGAAGCTTTCTTT. This translates into CSATQGVNTEAFF.

Concerning this clonotype: A much more abundant neighbour one base away suggests this may be a read error. V is TRBV6-2 or TRBV6-3 and J is TRBJ2-7, with D perhaps matching TRBD1 or TRBD2 (5 bases each). The length of the CDR3 is 13 residues. The V gene's germline CDR1 is MNHEY and CDR2 SVGEGT. The chain's CDR3 is CASSGDELYVQYF. Here the CDR3 DNA reads TGTGCCAGCAGTGGGGACGAACTCTACGTGCAGTACTTC.

A word on this clonotype: This may be a read error: a much more frequent sequence differs by one nucleotide. This sequence joins TRBV6-9 and TRBJ2-7; D assignment may be TRBD1 or TRBD2 (7 bases each). The CDR3 loop spans 13 amino acids. Per the germline V gene, CDR1 is MNHGY and CDR2 is SVAAGI. CDR3 bases: TGTGCCGGCAGGGGGGGTGTGACCTACGAGCAGTACTTC. Its translation: CAGRGGVTYEQYF.

The chain is built from TRBV27 and TRBJ2-5; D is perhaps TRBD2 (6 bases). V gave up 5 bases and J gave up 7 bases, with 14 bases separating them. Germline V gene lookup returns CDR1 MNHEY and CDR2 SMNVEV (reference sequence). There are 13 residues in the CDR3. The CDR3 region has the DNA TGTGCCAGCAGTCCTGGGACTGGTGGGACCCAGTACTTC. Amino acids: CASSPGTGGTQYF.

This clonotype was seen more than once but under ten times. V is TRBV3-1 and J is TRBJ1-6; a possible D gene is TRBD1 (6 bases). V was cut by 2 bases and J by 7 bases, with 12 bases left in between. Germline CDR1 LGHDT, CDR2 YNNKEL (reference sequence). This CDR3 has 15 amino acids. CDR3 region: CASSQKGGGNSPLHF. The DNA of the CDR3 is TGTGCCAGCAGCCAAAAAGGGGGGGGGAATTCACCCCTCCACTTT.

The J gene is TRBJ1-6, the V gene TRBV5-1; tentative D call: TRBD1 (6 bases). The ends were cut back, 0 bases at V and 9 bases at J, with 10 bases in the middle. Germline V gene sequence: CDR1 SGHRS, CDR2 YFSETQ. This CDR3 has 14 amino acids. CDR3 DNA: TGCGCCAGCAGCTTGGCCAGGGGACGTTCACCCCTCCACTTT. Translated, it gives CASSLARGRSPLHF.